This passage covers 21 T cell receptor beta chains from one sample sequenced in a study of blood T cells in healthy people across ages. Using a J-beta primer mix together with a sample-barcoded 5' primer, a second PCR was run for roughly 7 to 11 cycles. TCRdb itself ran the 5' RACE reads through MiXCR, one entry per CDR3 protein. This sample has just under 900,000 distinct CDR3 sequences, with more than 25% found just once. Sequencing was done on a sample of blood. The receptor source for this set is an elderly woman in good health.

Ten or more counts support this clonotype. The V gene is TRBV19, the J gene TRBJ1-1; maybe TRBD1 (6 bases). The length of the CDR3 is 14 residues. Looked up from germline, CDR1 is LNHDA and CDR2 is SQIVND (reference sequence). V shed 6 bases and J shed 7 bases, with 18 bases lying between them. CDR3 protein: CASRINPGAIEAFF. CDR3 bases: TGTGCCAGTAGGATCAACCCGGGGGCCATTGAAGCTTTCTTT.

This clonotype was seen a few times. The V and J genes are TRBV7-2 and TRBJ1-5; no firm D call. The CDR3 has 15 residues. CDR1 and CDR2 from the germline V gene are SGHTA and FQGNSA. Trimming removed 0 bases from V and 3 bases from J, with 9 bases in between. This chain's CDR3 is CASSLAGIYNQPQHF. Written as DNA, the CDR3 is TGTGCCAGCAGCTTAGCAGGGATATACAATCAGCCCCAGCATTTT.

This clonotype was recorded once. The chain carries TRBV7-2 and TRBJ2-3; 10 bases map to TRBD2. Germline V gene lookup returns CDR1 SGHTA and CDR2 FQGNSA. Trimming removed 3 bases from V and 6 bases from J; junction bases left unmatched: 6. CDR3 size: 15 residues. CDR3 DNA sequence: TGTGCCAGCAGCTTGAGTCTAGCGGGAGCCGATACGCAGTATTTT. It codes for CASSLSLAGADTQYF.

With regard to this clonotype: At one end, the junction sequence differs from germline, possibly due to a read error. In nucleotides, the CDR3 is TGTGGCAGCAGCCAGGGGTATGGCTACACCTTC. Its protein product is CGSSQGYGYTF. The chain employs TRBV3-1 and TRBJ1-2; possible D gene TRBD1, 6 bases. There are 11 residues in the CDR3. Germline V CDR1 and CDR2: LGHDT, YNNKEL (reference sequence).

This clonotype was counted a few times. The rearrangement links TRBV18 to TRBJ1-1; possibly TRBD1 for D (5 bases). Trimming cost V 3 bases and J 4 bases, with 18 bases left between them. Germline CDR1 KGHSH, CDR2 LQKENI. The CDR3 is 16 amino acids. The CDR3 here is CASSPDVWRGATEAFF. CDR3 sequence (DNA): TGTGCCAGCTCACCTGACGTCTGGAGAGGGGCCACTGAAGCTTTCTTT.

This clonotype was observed many times. The chain links TRBV5-1 to TRBJ2-1, with TRBD2 matching over 9 bases. Looked up from germline, CDR1 is SGHRS and CDR2 is YFSETQ. The V and J ends lost 0 bases and 5 bases, in that order; junction bases with no gene match: 3. The CDR3 consists of 15 residues. The CDR3 is CASSLGGGAHNEQFF. The CDR3 nucleotides are TGCGCCAGCAGCTTGGGCGGGGGGGCCCACAATGAGCAGTTCTTC.

In its sample, this clonotype was seen many times. V and J are TRBV14 and TRBJ2-5, with 7 nucleotides matching TRBD1. The CDR3 has 15 residues. The V and J ends lost 0 bases and 1 base, in that order; junction bases with no gene match: 2. Germline V gene data show CDR1 as SGHDN and CDR2 as FVKESK. The CDR3 region has the DNA TGTGCCAGCAGCCAAGAAAGGGGGCTCCAAGAGACCCAGTACTTC. This translates into CASSQERGLQETQYF.

This clonotype was observed many times. The chain employs TRBV5-8 and TRBJ2-6, with unresolved D. The CDR3 covers 16 residues. Trimming stripped 5 bases from V and 0 bases from J, with 12 bases between. Germline values: CDR1 SGHTS, CDR2 YDEGEE. Here the CDR3 DNA reads TGTGCCAGCAGTCTAAGGCGCAGCTCTGGGGCCAACGTCCTGACTTTC. Translation: CASSLRRSSGANVLTF.

The rearrangement links TRBV6-2 or TRBV6-3 to TRBJ2-3, with 9 bases fitting TRBD2. Germline loops: CDR1 MNHEY, CDR2 SVGEGT. V was pared by 2 bases and J by 0 bases, with 9 bases of the junction left unmatched. The CDR3 has 18 amino acids. CDR3 DNA: TGTGCCAGCAGTTACCCGACGACTAGCGGAATTAGCACAGATACGCAGTATTTT. Translation gives CASSYPTTSGISTDTQYF.

This clonotype was found a few times. The V and J genes are TRBV9 and TRBJ1-4; possibly TRBD1 for D (6 bases). The CDR3 extends over 15 amino acids. Germline CDR1 reads SGDLS; CDR2 reads YYNGEE. Trimming removed 3 bases from V and 8 bases from J, with 17 bases in between. CDR3 DNA sequence: TGTGCCAGCAGCGGGCCCGGGGGGCCTTGGGAAAAACTGTTTTTT. Its protein product is CASSGPGGPWEKLFF.

This clonotype has ten or more counts. V usage is TRBV7-2 and J usage is TRBJ2-4; 10 bases are shared with TRBD1. CDR1 is SGHTA and CDR2 is FQGNSA in the germline V gene. V trimming: 5 bases; J trimming: 9 bases; junction bases outside the gene matches: 4. This CDR3 has 13 amino acids. The CDR3 protein is CASSPRDRGIQYF. CDR3 nucleotides: TGTGCCAGCAGCCCACGGGACAGGGGCATTCAGTACTTC.

This clonotype was counted ten times or more. The J gene is TRBJ2-7, the V gene TRBV6-2 or TRBV6-3, with a weak D call TRBD1 (5 bases). V was cut by 3 bases and J by 6 bases, with 12 bases left in between. CDR3 length: 13 amino acids. The germline gives CDR1 MNHEY, CDR2 SVGEGT. The CDR3 nucleotides read TGTGCCAGCAGTTATCACAGGCACGCCGAGCAGTACTTC. It translates to CASSYHRHAEQYF.

This clonotype was seen ten or more times. The rearrangement links TRBV18 to TRBJ2-5; 7 nucleotides agree with TRBD2. The trim removed 2 bases at V and 4 bases at J, leaving 4 bases unmatched. The CDR3 extends over 14 amino acids. Germline-derived CDR1 and CDR2 are KGHSH and LQKENI. The CDR3 bases are TGTGCCAGCTCACCATCTCGGGAGGCAGAGACCCAGTACTTC. Amino acid sequence: CASSPSREAETQYF. The full variable domain, completed using reference TRBV18 and TRBJ2-5, is NAGVMQNPRHLVRRRGQEARLRCSPMKGHSHVYWYRQLPEEGLKFMVYLQKENIIDESGMPKERFSAEFPKEGPSILRIQQVVRGDSAAYFCASSPSREAETQYFGPGTRLLVL.

On this clonotype itself: Possible read error: a much larger clone is one base away. The genes are TRBV20-1 and TRBJ2-6; D is perhaps TRBD1 (5 bases). This CDR3 comprises 14 residues. Germline V CDR1 and CDR2: DFQATT, SNEGSKA (reference sequence). This CDR3 is CSARPASGANVRTF. The CDR3 coding sequence is TGCAGTGCTAGACCGGCCTCTGGGGCCAACGTCCGGACTTTC.

This clonotype was picked up many times. The chain combines TRBV9 with TRBJ1-1; possibly TRBD1 for D (6 bases). Trimming cost V 3 bases and J 1 base, with 10 bases left between them. This CDR3 is 14 amino acids long. Germline CDR1 and CDR2: SGDLS and YYNGEE. The CDR3 DNA is TGTGCCAGCAGCGCGAAACAGGGGAACACTGAAGCTTTCTTT. This gives the protein CASSAKQGNTEAFF. Together with reference TRBV9 and TRBJ1-1, the CDR3 gives the full variable domain: DSGVTQTPKHLITATGQRVTLRCSPRSGDLSVYWYQQSLDQGLQFLIQYYNGEERAKGNILERFSAQQFPDLHSELNLSSLELGDSALYFCASSAKQGNTEAFFGQGTRLTVV.

The chain uses TRBV5-6 and TRBJ2-1; tentatively, D is TRBD2 (5 bases). V gave up 3 bases and J gave up 8 bases, with 15 bases separating them. The CDR3 covers 14 residues. Germline V gives CDR1 SGHDT, CDR2 YYEEEE. In DNA form, the CDR3 reads TGTGCCAGCAGCTACCAACTAGGACCCGATGAGCAGTTCTTC. Residues: CASSYQLGPDEQFF.

With regard to this clonotype: This could be a read error, since a much larger clone is one nucleotide away. This chain connects TRBV5-6 to TRBJ2-5, with D perhaps matching TRBD2 (5 bases). Germline V gene data show CDR1 as SGHDT and CDR2 as YYEEEE. V lost 4 bases and J 7 bases, leaving 23 bases between the germline ends. The CDR3 contains 16 residues. CDR3 loop: CASSLGRAVAVGTQYF. In DNA, the CDR3 is TGTGCCAGCAGCCTAGGACGAGCGGTGGCGGTGGGGACCCAGTACTTC.

This clonotype has a handful of counts. The rearrangement joins TRBV7-2 to TRBJ1-1, with 8 bases aligning to TRBD1. V dropped 5 bases and J dropped 4; count of bases not matched to a gene: 6. This CDR3 contains 14 residues. CDR1 SGHTA and CDR2 FQGNSA come from the germline V gene. The CDR3 protein is CASSPDRAITEAFF. DNA for the CDR3: TGTGCCAGCAGCCCGGACAGGGCCATCACTGAAGCTTTCTTT.

A few counts support this clonotype. The J gene is TRBJ2-1, the V gene TRBV18; 13 nucleotides align to TRBD2. The CDR3 length is 14 residues. Germline V gives CDR1 KGHSH, CDR2 LQKENI. V lost 4 bases to trimming and J lost 8 bases; unmatched junction nucleotides: 2. DNA of the CDR3: TGTGCCAGCTCACGGACTAGCGGGGGAGATGAGCAGTTCTTC. This codes for CASSRTSGGDEQFF. Together with reference TRBV18 and TRBJ2-1, the CDR3 gives the full variable domain: NAGVMQNPRHLVRRRGQEARLRCSPMKGHSHVYWYRQLPEEGLKFMVYLQKENIIDESGMPKERFSAEFPKEGPSILRIQQVVRGDSAAYFCASSRTSGGDEQFFGPGTRLTVL.

The chain recombines TRBV27 with TRBJ2-1; the D gene could be TRBD1 or TRBD2 (5 bases each). Germline V gene data show CDR1 as MNHEY and CDR2 as SMNVEV (reference sequence). Deletions cut 3 bases from V and 4 bases from J, with 19 bases between. CDR3 length: 17 residues. The CDR3 protein is CASSFGPPGRLYNEQFF. In nucleotides, the CDR3 is TGTGCCAGCAGTTTCGGCCCGCCGGGACGGCTTTACAATGAGCAGTTCTTC.

This clonotype was found many times. This rearrangement joins TRBV15 to TRBJ2-7, with TRBD1 matching over 7 bases. The V gene's germline CDR1 is LNHNV and CDR2 YYDKDF (reference sequence). V dropped 0 bases and J dropped 7; count of bases not matched to a gene: 9. The CDR3 runs to 15 residues. The CDR3 protein is CATSREGTVSWEQYF. As DNA, the CDR3 is TGTGCCACCAGCAGAGAGGGGACAGTTTCGTGGGAGCAGTACTTC.